This TCR beta chain was documented in a study of technical replicates of blood from several donors (dated by TCRdb to about 2017). Receptor amplification or capture employed the immunoSEQ multiplex PCR assay. TCRdb's version of the immuneACCESS table is confined to in-frame rearrangements and falls short of the full clone set. An unresolved V gene accounts for under half of the shortfall where checked; the remainder is of unknown origin. This sample gives 55,000 to 80,000 clones in total; roughly 98% of them show up just once. The leading ten clones occupy under 0.2% of the sample. For this clone: The antigen it recognizes is unknown. No per-base quality is available; no much larger clone lies one base away.

Sequencing input: T cells isolated from PBMCs. This receptor was identified in a human donor in good health.

In nucleotides, the sequence is TGTGCCAGCAGCTTCCCTAGGGGGACGGGAGGGAAAAAAAATGAGCAGTTCTTC. The encoded protein is CASSFPRGTGGKKNEQFF. The chain couples TRBV7-6 to TRBJ2-1, with 8 middle bases fitting TRBD2. From the cysteine up to the phenylalanine, the CDR3 has a length of 18 residues. The sequence is cut down to CDR3 DNA, 54 bases in frame from base 1. Compared with germline, V lacks 3 bases and J lacks 7 bases; bases without a gene match: 17. According to the germline V gene, CDR1 reads SGHVS and CDR2 reads FNYEAQ.